This entry describes one T cell receptor (beta chain). The sample originates from a study of shared clonotypes between healthy human individuals. The CDR3 loop spans 12 amino acids. CDR1 MDHEN and CDR2 SYDVKM come from the germline V gene. V trimming: 4 bases; J trimming: 11 bases; junction bases outside the gene matches: 7. TCRdb's table, derived via immunoSEQ multiplex PCR, lists solely in-frame clones and lacks some. The table records around 2.5 million clones, approximately 93% of them present only once. This clonotype was obtained from a man aged 18 to 29 in good health. Some clones in this sample may be carry-over from other donors' samples. The sequencing sample was made of naive CD4+ T cells from PBMCs. Specified subset: CD45RA+ positively selected. The gene calls are TRBV28 and TRBJ1-1; 7 nucleotides line up with TRBD1. The CDR3 bases are TGTGCCAGCAGTTCTCTACAGGGGTGGGCTTTCTTT. Protein product: CASSSLQGWAFF.